The TCR beta chain described here comes from a study of blood T cell repertoires in COVID-19. Authors' processing steps: Estimation of nucleated cell counts was performed using reference gene primer amplification. TCRdb's copy holds only in-frame clones and misses some; the assay was immunoSEQ multiplex PCR. The V and J calls and clone size come from that table; D and trimming were worked out from the DNA. This sample has roughly 180,000 clones, with roughly nine tenths found just once. Germline lookup yields CDR1 GTSNPN and CDR2 SVGIG (reference sequence). The CDR3 runs to 13 residues. The V end lost 0 bases, the J end lost 10 bases, and 15 bases lay between the germline ends.

Input material: peripheral blood. The TCR was taken from a man aged 18-30 years with acute or convalescent COVID-19. The J gene is TRBJ1-1, the V gene TRBV30; D call uncertain. In DNA form, the CDR3 reads TGTGCCTGGAGTGTACGGGGAGGTGGTCGAGCTTTCTTT. This codes for CAWSVRGGGRAFF.